One sample yielded the 8 T cell receptor beta chains listed below, sequenced in a study of OX40 agonist ivuxolimab in advanced cancers. The library was prepared using the immunoSEQ multiplex PCR assay. Imported from immuneACCESS, the table was reduced by TCRdb to in-frame sequences with V and J called. These copies leave out some clones; in studies compared against another copy, an unresolved V gene accounts for under half, and the cause of the remainder is not known. This sample has tens of thousands of clones in its table, and roughly 91% of those were observed once. Around 24% of the sample is in the top ten clones. The starting material was CD4+ or CD8+ T cells sorted from blood, obtained in a trial of the OX40 agonist ivuxolimab. The origin of the receptors is an adult with an advanced solid tumor such as melanoma, head and neck, liver or kidney cancer.

V and J are TRBV4-3 and TRBJ2-2, with D possibly matching TRBD1 (5 bases). CDR1 LGHNA and CDR2 YSLEER come from the germline V gene. This CDR3 comprises 15 residues. Trimming took off 0 bases at V and 6 bases at J, with 11 bases between the two ends. CDR3 coding DNA: TGCGCCAGCAGCCAAGAGGCAGGGTTGGCCGGGGAGCTGTTTTTT. Translating gives CASSQEAGLAGELFF.

This rearrangement joins TRBV11-2 to TRBJ2-7; 8 nucleotides agree with TRBD2. CDR3 length: 14 residues. Germline V CDR1 and CDR2: SGHAT, FQNNGV. Unmatched junction bases numbered 2, after V lost 1 base and J lost 3 bases. CDR3 DNA sequence: TGTGCCAGCAGCTTAGCGGGAGGGATCTACGAGCAGTACTTC. Protein sequence: CASSLAGGIYEQYF. The variable domain in full, with the rest retrieved from reference TRBV11-2 and TRBJ2-7, is EAGVAQSPRYKIIEKRQSVAFWCNPISGHATLYWYQQILGQGPKLLIQFQNNGVVDDSQLPKDRFSAERLKGVDSTLKIQPAKLEDSAVYLCASSLAGGIYEQYFGPGTRLTVT.

The V and J genes are TRBV7-2 and TRBJ1-2; D not certain. The CDR3 totals 14 residues. CDR1 and CDR2 (germline): SGHTA, FQGNSA. Trimming took 5 bases from V and 6 from J, leaving 16 bases between them. The CDR3 DNA sequence: TGTGCCAGCAGCCTTCTTCCGCTGTTTCATGGCTACACCTTC. Protein sequence: CASSLLPLFHGYTF.

The rearrangement links TRBV27 to TRBJ2-1; possibly TRBD2 for D (6 bases). This CDR3 has 14 residues. V was cut by 2 bases and J by 6 bases, with 11 bases left in between. CDR1 and CDR2 (germline): MNHEY, SMNVEV (reference sequence). The chain's CDR3 is CASSLRDLLNEQFF. CDR3 bases: TGTGCCAGCAGTTTAAGGGACTTACTCAATGAGCAGTTCTTC.

The table lists this clone with a count of one. This chain uses TRBV27 with TRBJ1-2, with 7 bases matching TRBD1. CDR3 length: 15 residues. Germline CDR1 is MNHEY and CDR2 is SMNVEV (reference sequence). Trimming cost V 5 bases and J 2 bases; bases outside gene matches: 8. This CDR3 is CASSPTGPLNYGYTF. The CDR3 DNA sequence: TGTGCCAGCAGTCCGACAGGGCCCCTAAACTATGGCTACACCTTC.

CDR3 loop: CASSPRAAGGETQYF. The DNA of the CDR3 is TGTGCCAGCTCACCAAGGGCAGCGGGAGGTGAGACCCAGTACTTC. The gene calls are TRBV18 and TRBJ2-5; 9 bases line up with TRBD2. The length of the CDR3 is 15 residues. Trimming cost V 2 bases and J 5 bases; bases outside gene matches: 6. Germline V gives CDR1 KGHSH, CDR2 LQKENI.

The rearrangement links TRBV19 to TRBJ2-1; TRBD2 aligns across 9 bases. CDR1 and CDR2 from the germline V gene are LNHDA and SQIVND (reference sequence). This CDR3 spans 13 amino acids. V lost 8 bases and J lost 4; bases outside the gene matches: 3. CDR3 DNA sequence: TGTGCCAGTGGGACTAGCAGTTACAATGAGCAGTTCTTC. As protein: CASGTSSYNEQFF.

This clone was picked up a small number of times. The chain uses TRBV21-1 and TRBJ1-5; the listed D gene, TRBD1, was not tested against the DNA. TRBV21-1 is classified as a pseudogene. The CDR3 covers 17 residues. DNA of the CDR3: TGTGCCAGCCGACAGGGGAAGGGGCCTGGGTCTAATCAGCCCCAGCATTTT. Residues: CASRQGKGPGSNQPQHF.